These 6 T cell receptor beta chains were sequenced from one sample in a study of shared clonotypes between healthy human individuals. Generated by immunoSEQ multiplex PCR, the TCRdb table keeps only in-frame clones and is missing some. Of over 2 million clones in the sample, approximately 95% were seen once. Sample: naive CD4+ T cells sorted from blood. Subset meaning: CD45RA+ positively selected. The receptors were gathered from a man younger than 30 in good health.

This chain connects TRBV7-6 to TRBJ1-6; D is unclear. CDR1 SGHVS and CDR2 FNYEAQ come from the germline V gene. The CDR3 runs to 15 residues. Trimming left V 3 bases short and J 8 bases short, with 14 bases between. CDR3 coding DNA: TGTGCCAGCAGCTTCGGGTCCAACATGGATTCACCCCTCCACTTT. It codes for CASSFGSNMDSPLHF.

V gene TRBV30 combines with J gene TRBJ2-5; 9 positions agree with TRBD2. The CDR3 extends over 13 amino acids. The junction had 8 bases not matched to a gene; V was cut back by 7 bases and J by 5 bases. Germline values: CDR1 GTSNPN, CDR2 SVGIG (reference sequence). The CDR3 region is CAFGASGAETQYF. In DNA, the CDR3 is TGTGCCTTCGGGGCTAGCGGGGCGGAGACCCAGTACTTC.

The chain has TRBV5-4 and TRBJ2-5, with 9 bases aligning to TRBD1. CDR3 length: 16 amino acids. The germline V gene encodes CDR1 SGHNT and CDR2 YYREEE (reference sequence). Germline trimming cut 2 bases from V and 0 bases from J; bases unmatched to any gene: 5. Here the CDR3 DNA reads TGTGCCAGCAGCTTAACAGGGGGCTCATACCAAGAGACCCAGTACTTC. The encoded protein is CASSLTGGSYQETQYF. The full variable domain, its missing parts supplied by reference TRBV5-4 and TRBJ2-5, is ETGVTQSPTHLIKTRGQQVTLRCSSQSGHNTVSWYQQALGQGPQFIFQYYREEENGRGNFPPRFSGLQFPNYSSELNVNALELDDSALYLCASSLTGGSYQETQYFGPGTRLLVL.

The chain recombines TRBV28 with TRBJ2-7, with TRBD1 matching over 8 bases. The germline gives CDR1 MDHEN, CDR2 SYDVKM. Trimming took 8 bases from V and 5 from J; bases not matched to a gene: 14. The CDR3 has 15 amino acids. In nucleotides, the CDR3 is TGTGCCAGCCAACAAACAGGGGGTGCGCAGGACGAGCAGTACTTC. Its translation is CASQQTGGAQDEQYF.

This chain links TRBV28 with TRBJ2-2; D ambiguous. V lost 6 bases and J lost 1, with 12 bases in between. This CDR3 region has 15 residues. Germline lookup yields CDR1 MDHEN and CDR2 SYDVKM. The CDR3 region is CASRTIGENTGELFF. CDR3 nucleotides: TGTGCCAGCAGAACGATCGGAGAGAACACCGGGGAGCTGTTTTTT.

The CDR3 protein is CASSLTSVSDTQYF. The CDR3 DNA follows: TGCGCCAGCAGCTTGACTAGCGTGTCCGATACGCAGTATTTT. The chain has TRBV5-1 and TRBJ2-3; 7 nucleotides align to TRBD2. CDR3 length: 14 amino acids. V was pared by 1 base and J by 6 bases, with 5 bases of the junction left unmatched. Germline V gene lookup returns CDR1 SGHRS and CDR2 YFSETQ. Drawing the rest from reference TRBV5-1 and TRBJ2-3, the complete variable domain is KAGVTQTPRYLIKTRGQQVTLSCSPISGHRSVSWYQQTPGQGLQFLFEYFSETQRNKGNFPGRFSGRQFSNSRSEMNVSTLELGDSALYLCASSLTSVSDTQYFGPGTRLTVL.